This T cell receptor beta chain was observed in a study of shared clonotypes between healthy human individuals. The overall study: Three CD4 naive, three CD4 memory, two CD8 naive and one CD8 memory plate were used per donor. Whole-study results and caveats: Sampling included only blood; tissue repertoires likely differ.

The assay was carried out at the deep level. Original methodology: ImmunoSEQ yielded junction-only sequences lacking quality scores, so filtering differed. Data came from immunoSEQ multiplex PCR; TCRdb stores just in-frame clones and leaves some out. That table gives V, J and clone size, and the DNA gave D and trimming. The repertoire consists of about 690,000 clones, with 90% occurring once and the leading ten covering 30% to 35%. The CDR3 length is 15 residues. V was cut by 4 bases and J by 2 bases, with 15 bases left in between. Germline V gene lookup returns CDR1 MNHNS and CDR2 SASEGT. Regarding this clone: The target antigen is unknown.

The chain employs TRBV6-1 and TRBJ2-7, with D perhaps TRBD1 (5 bases). The sequencing input was memory CD8+ T cells from PBMCs. Subset denoted: CD45RO+ cells pooled with CCR7-negative TemRA cells. This receptor was identified in a man in his late teens or twenties in good health. Some clones in this sample may be carry-over from other donors' samples. The DNA of the CDR3 is TGTGCCAGCAGTGGAACGGACAAGCCCCCCTACGAGCAGTACTTC. Translated, it gives CASSGTDKPPYEQYF.